What follows are 15 T cell receptor beta chains derived from one specimen sequenced in a study of control samples from healthy donors and cancer patients. Profiling relied on immunoSEQ multiplex PCR, and the TCRdb table lists in-frame clones only, not all of them. Of 35,000 to 55,000 clones detected, roughly 86% appear once; the ten largest clones hold about 9.4%. The sequencing input was PBMCs. Receptors originate from an older woman with lung cancer.

The J gene is TRBJ1-5, the V gene TRBV28; maybe TRBD1 (5 bases). Germline CDR1 and CDR2: MDHEN and SYDVKM. The CDR3 extends over 16 amino acids. The ends were cut back, 6 bases at V and 2 bases at J, with 17 bases in the middle. The CDR3: CASSRGLAMGNQPQHF. The CDR3 region has the DNA TGTGCCAGCAGCCGGGGCCTGGCAATGGGCAATCAGCCCCAGCATTTT.

A note on this clone: At one end, the junction sequence differs from germline, possibly due to a read error. Other DNA sequences within the sample encode an identical CDR3. This chain links TRBV24-1 with TRBJ2-7; D is perhaps TRBD2 (5 bases). Germline CDR1 KGHDR, CDR2 SFDVKD. The CDR3 totals 12 residues. The CDR3 DNA follows: TGTGCCACCAGTGATCCCGGGGAAGAGCAGTACTTT. This codes for CATSDPGEEQYF.

The CDR3 DNA follows: TGTGCCAGCAGTATTCTAGCGGGAGCGGACGAGCAGTACTTC. Translated: CASSILAGADEQYF. This chain uses TRBV28 with TRBJ2-7; TRBD2 aligns across 10 bases. The CDR3 spans 14 residues. After removal of 5 bases from V and 5 bases from J, the junction contained 6 bases not matched to a gene. The V gene's germline CDR1 is MDHEN and CDR2 SYDVKM.

The chain links TRBV5-6 to TRBJ2-3; 15 nucleotides match TRBD2. The germline V gene has CDR1 SGHDT and CDR2 YYEEEE. V lost 4 bases and J lost 8; bases outside the gene matches: 8. CDR3 length: 16 residues. In DNA, the CDR3 is TGTGCCAGCAGCCCTGGACTAGCGGGAGGGGCAGGTACGCAGTATTTT. Protein sequence: CASSPGLAGGAGTQYF.

CDR3 sequence: CAWSVGHSNQPQHF. The CDR3 nucleotides read TGTGCCTGGAGTGTTGGCCATAGCAATCAGCCCCAGCATTTT. V and J are TRBV30 and TRBJ1-5; D is uncertain. Germline V CDR1 and CDR2: GTSNPN, SVGIG (reference sequence). V was shortened by 0 bases and J by 0 bases, with 6 bases between the two germline ends. This CDR3 has 14 amino acids.

The chain is built from TRBV12-3 or TRBV12-4 and TRBJ1-1; D remains unclear. The CDR3 totals 13 residues. V lost 7 bases to trimming and J lost 6 bases, with 15 bases between them. The CDR3 DNA reads as TGTGCCAGCATCCCTTTTTTGGGAGCTGAAGCTTTCTTT. Amino acids: CASIPFLGAEAFF.

This chain connects TRBV9 to TRBJ1-1, with TRBD1 matching over 8 bases. V lost 5 bases and J lost 1; bases outside the gene matches: 7. The CDR3 is 15 amino acids. The V gene's germline CDR1 is SGDLS and CDR2 YYNGEE. CDR3 nucleotide sequence: TGTGCCAGCAGTGAGGGGACAGGAGCGAACACTGAAGCTTTCTTT. Translation gives CASSEGTGANTEAFF.

This chain's CDR3 is CASSRTGTEAFF. CDR3 coding DNA: TGTGCCAGCAGCCGAACAGGGACTGAAGCTTTCTTT. The chain combines TRBV7-9 with TRBJ1-1; tentatively, D is TRBD1 (6 bases). V lost 5 bases and J lost 5, with 9 bases in between. The CDR3 extends over 12 amino acids. Germline V CDR1 and CDR2: SEHNR, FQNEAQ (reference sequence). The variable domain in full, with the rest retrieved from reference TRBV7-9 and TRBJ1-1, is DTGVSQNPRHKITKRGQNVTFRCDPISEHNRLYWYRQTLGQGPEFLTYFQNEAQLEKSRLLSDRFSAERPKGSFSTLEIQRTEQGDSAMYLCASSRTGTEAFFGQGTRLTVV.

The V call is TRBV25-1, the J call TRBJ1-2, with D perhaps matching TRBD1 (6 bases). Trimming pared 6 bases from V and 5 bases from J, leaving 13 bases between. CDR1 and CDR2 from the germline V gene are MGHDK and SYGVNS. There are 13 residues in the CDR3. The DNA for the CDR3 is TGTGCCAGCAGCCGGACAGCTATTTATGGCTACACCTTC. Translating gives CASSRTAIYGYTF.

The chain recombines TRBV6-5 with TRBJ2-7; D remains unclear. CDR3 length: 14 amino acids. CDR1 and CDR2 (germline): MNHEY, SVGAGI. Trimming took 3 bases from V and 1 from J, leaving 10 bases between them. DNA of the CDR3: TGTGCCAGCAGTTATGGTCTGAAATCCTACGAGCAGTACTTC. Amino acids: CASSYGLKSYEQYF.

The V call is TRBV7-6, the J call TRBJ2-7; 9 bases are a match to TRBD2. The CDR3 runs to 14 residues. V was clipped by 5 bases and J by 5 bases; unmatched bases: 7. The V gene's germline CDR1 is SGHVS and CDR2 FNYEAQ. The CDR3 loop is CASSLTGLADEQYF. CDR3 coding DNA: TGTGCCAGCAGCCTTACGGGACTAGCAGACGAGCAGTACTTC.

This clone was recorded a few times. V usage is TRBV6-1 and J usage is TRBJ1-1; D is perhaps TRBD1 (6 bases). Per the germline V gene, CDR1 is MNHNS and CDR2 is SASEGT. CDR3 size: 15 residues. V lost 2 bases and J 2 bases, leaving 12 bases between the germline ends. The CDR3 region is CASSEWGRLNTEAFF. For the CDR3, the DNA is TGTGCCAGCAGTGAATGGGGGCGTCTCAACACTGAAGCTTTCTTT.

This clone was seen only a few times. The chain is built from TRBV5-4 and TRBJ1-5; no clear D gene. Trimming stripped 0 bases from V and 0 bases from J, with 7 bases between. Germline V gene sequence: CDR1 SGHNT, CDR2 YYREEE (reference sequence). CDR3 length: 15 amino acids. The CDR3 DNA reads as TGTGCCAGCAGCTTGGGCGGGTATAGCAATCAGCCCCAGCATTTT. As protein: CASSLGGYSNQPQHF. Supplemented by reference TRBV5-4 and TRBJ1-5, the full variable domain reads ETGVTQSPTHLIKTRGQQVTLRCSSQSGHNTVSWYQQALGQGPQFIFQYYREEENGRGNFPPRFSGLQFPNYSSELNVNALELDDSALYLCASSLGGYSNQPQHFGDGTRLSIL.

The rearrangement uses TRBV10-3 and TRBJ2-1, with 8 bases aligning to TRBD2. The CDR3 length is 17 residues. V lost 3 bases, J lost 0 bases, and 7 bases stayed unmatched. The germline gives CDR1 ENHRY, CDR2 SYGVKD. CDR3 bases: TGTGCCATCAGTGACCCTAGCGGGCAGAGCTCCTACAATGAGCAGTTCTTC. Its translation: CAISDPSGQSSYNEQFF.

The chain links TRBV19 to TRBJ1-1; the D is unclear. CDR1 and CDR2 from the germline V gene are LNHDA and SQIVND (reference sequence). This CDR3 has 16 amino acids. Trimming shortened V by 6 bases and J by 2 bases, and 19 bases separated the two germline ends. The CDR3 bases are TGTGCCAGTAGCCCGGACTCCCTCACGGGAAACACTGAAGCTTTCTTT. Translation gives CASSPDSLTGNTEAFF.